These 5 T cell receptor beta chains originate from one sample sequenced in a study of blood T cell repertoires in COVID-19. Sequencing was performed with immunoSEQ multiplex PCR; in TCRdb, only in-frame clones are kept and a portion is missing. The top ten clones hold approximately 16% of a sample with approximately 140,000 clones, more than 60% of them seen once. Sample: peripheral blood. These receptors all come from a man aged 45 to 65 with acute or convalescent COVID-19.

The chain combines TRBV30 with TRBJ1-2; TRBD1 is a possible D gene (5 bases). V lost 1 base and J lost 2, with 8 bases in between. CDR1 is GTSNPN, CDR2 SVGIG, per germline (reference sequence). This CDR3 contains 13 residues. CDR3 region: CAWSGQLNYGYTF. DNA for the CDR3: TGTGCCTGGAGTGGACAGCTGAACTATGGCTACACCTTC.

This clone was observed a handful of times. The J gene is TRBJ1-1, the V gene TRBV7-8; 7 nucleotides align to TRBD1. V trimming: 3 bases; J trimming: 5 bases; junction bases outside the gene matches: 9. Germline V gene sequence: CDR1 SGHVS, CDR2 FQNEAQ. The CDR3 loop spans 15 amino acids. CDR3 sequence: CASSFQGGKSTEAFF. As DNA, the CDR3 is TGTGCCAGCAGCTTCCAGGGGGGTAAAAGTACTGAAGCTTTCTTT.

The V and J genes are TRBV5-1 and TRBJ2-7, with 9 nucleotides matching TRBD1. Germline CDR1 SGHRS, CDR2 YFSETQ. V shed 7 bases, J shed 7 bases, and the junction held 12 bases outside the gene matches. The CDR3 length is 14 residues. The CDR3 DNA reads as TGCGCCAGCTGTACAGGGGGCGCGAATTATGAGCAGTACTTC. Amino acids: CASCTGGANYEQYF.

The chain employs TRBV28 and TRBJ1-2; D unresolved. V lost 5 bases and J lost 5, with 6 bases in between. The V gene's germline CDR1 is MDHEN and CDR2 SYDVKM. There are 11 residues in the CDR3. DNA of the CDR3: TGTGCCAGCAGTCCCAGTTATGGCTACACCTTC. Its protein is CASSPSYGYTF.

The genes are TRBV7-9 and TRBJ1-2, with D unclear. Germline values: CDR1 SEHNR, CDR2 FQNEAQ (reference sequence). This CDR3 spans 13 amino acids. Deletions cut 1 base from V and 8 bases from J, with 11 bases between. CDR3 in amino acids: CASSLGVALGYTF. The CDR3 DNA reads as TGTGCCAGCAGCTTAGGTGTAGCACTCGGCTACACCTTC.